The 28 T cell receptor beta chains in this list originate from one sample, sequenced in a study of graft-versus-host responses after intestinal transplantation. Profiling relied on immunoSEQ multiplex PCR, and the TCRdb table lists in-frame clones only, not all of them. This sample has roughly 13,000 clones, with 35% to 40% found just once. The researchers put about 200,000 CFSE-labeled responder cells into plates with about 200,000 irradiated, violet-dye-labeled stimulator cells. Sequences were derived from alloreactive CD8+ T cells from a mixed lymphocyte reaction culture, sampled before intestinal transplant. The subset here: CFSE-low proliferating T cells sorted from approximately 6-day pre-transplant mixed lymphocyte reaction (GvH or HvG direction). These receptors originate from a human patient who received an intestinal transplant.

The chain links TRBV4-3 to TRBJ2-3; possible D gene TRBD2, 6 bases. CDR3 length: 16 residues. The germline V gene has CDR1 LGHNA and CDR2 YSLEER. Trimming took off 1 base at V and 2 bases at J, with 13 bases between the two ends. CDR3 protein: CASSQVSGGYTDTQYF. In DNA form, the CDR3 reads TGCGCCAGCAGCCAAGTCTCCGGGGGATACACAGATACGCAGTATTTT.

V gene TRBV10-3 combines with J gene TRBJ1-4; D possibly corresponds to TRBD1 (5 bases). CDR1 and CDR2 from the germline V gene are ENHRY and SYGVKD. This CDR3 is 14 amino acids long. V lost 3 bases, J lost 7 bases, and 12 bases lay in between. The CDR3 spells CAISDAEGLEKLFF. The CDR3 DNA sequence: TGTGCCATCAGTGATGCAGAGGGACTTGAAAAACTGTTTTTT.

This chain uses TRBV10-3 with TRBJ2-5; TRBD1 might be the D (5 bases). TRBJ2-7 matches the DNA end more closely, so the J call is doubtful. The CDR3 sequence is 15 residues long. Germline values: CDR1 ENHRY, CDR2 SYGVKD. CDR3 amino acids: CAISEPDTLWYEQYF. Here the CDR3 DNA reads TGTGCCATCAGTGAGCCGGACACCCTTTGGTACGAGCAGTACTTC.

This clone was detected only a few times. This CDR3 is CASSQGLSYEQYF. The CDR3 nucleotides are TGCGCCAGCAGCCAGGGACTATCCTACGAGCAGTACTTC. The gene calls are TRBV4-1 and TRBJ2-7; 7 positions match TRBD2. Germline CDR1 is MGHRA and CDR2 is YSYEKL. V shed 3 bases, J shed 1 base, and the junction held 0 bases outside the gene matches. The CDR3 has 13 amino acids.

This clone was seen more than once but under ten times. CDR3 sequence reads: CASSPSEGEETQYF. The CDR3, as DNA: TGTGCCAGCAGCCCGTCAGAGGGGGAAGAGACCCAGTACTTC. V is TRBV13 and J is TRBJ2-5; maybe TRBD1 (6 bases). Germline values: CDR1 PRHDT, CDR2 FYEKMQ (reference sequence). Trimming shortened V by 5 bases and J by 3 bases, and 13 bases separated the two germline ends. The CDR3 runs to 14 residues. The full variable domain, its missing parts supplied by reference TRBV13 and TRBJ2-5, is AAGVIQSPRHLIKEKRETATLKCYPIPRHDTVYWYQQGPGQDPQFLISFYEKMQSDKGSIPDRFSAQQFSDYHSELNMSSLELGDSALYFCASSPSEGEETQYFGPGTRLLVL.

The chain has TRBV19 and TRBJ1-1; D possibly corresponds to TRBD1 (5 bases). The CDR3 is 13 amino acids. Trimming removed 7 bases from V and 1 base from J, with 10 bases in between. CDR1 and CDR2 from the germline V gene are LNHDA and SQIVND (reference sequence). The CDR3 sequence: CASIGGANTEAFF. The CDR3 DNA follows: TGTGCCAGTATCGGAGGGGCGAACACTGAAGCTTTCTTT.

The chain joins TRBV6-5 to TRBJ1-1; D ambiguous. CDR1 MNHEY and CDR2 SVGAGI come from the germline V gene. The CDR3 totals 11 residues. The V and J ends lost 4 bases and 6 bases respectively, with 6 bases between them. The CDR3 protein is CASSFGAEAFF. Here the CDR3 DNA reads TGTGCCAGCAGTTTCGGGGCTGAAGCTTTCTTT.

This clone was detected only a few times. V usage is TRBV4-3 and J usage is TRBJ2-7; TRBD1 matches at 10 bases. CDR1 is LGHNA and CDR2 is YSLEER in the germline V gene. The V gene end was trimmed by 4 bases and the J gene end by 3 bases; junction bases not matched to a gene: 12. CDR3 length equals 17 residues. The CDR3 region has the DNA TGCGCCAGCAGCCTTGACCGGGACAGGGGCCACTTCTACGAGCAGTACTTC. Its translation: CASSLDRDRGHFYEQYF.

This clone is judged medium-sized (0.01 to 0.1%). The chain uses TRBV29-1 and TRBJ2-7; D remains unclear. Germline values: CDR1 SQVTM, CDR2 ANQGSEA. Trimming stripped 3 bases from V and 6 bases from J, with 12 bases between. CDR3 length equals 12 residues. The DNA for the CDR3 is TGCAGCGTTGACAGACCTTCGGGCGAGCAGTACTTC. This encodes CSVDRPSGEQYF.

This clone was counted between two and nine times. V usage is TRBV30 and J usage is TRBJ2-1, with 9 bases that match TRBD1. J gave up 8 bases and V 1 base, and 3 bases lay outside the gene matches. Germline-derived CDR1 and CDR2 are GTSNPN and SVGIG (reference sequence). The CDR3 spans 13 residues. The CDR3 DNA reads TGTGCCTGGAGTGGATGGACAGGGGATGAGCAGTTCTTC. The encoded protein is CAWSGWTGDEQFF.

This chain uses TRBV7-2 with TRBJ1-2; D perhaps matches TRBD1 (6 bases). The germline V gene encodes CDR1 SGHTA and CDR2 FQGNSA. The CDR3 loop spans 15 amino acids. Trimming took off 4 bases at V and 0 bases at J, with 12 bases between the two ends. The CDR3 loop is CASSSEQGTNYGYTF. The CDR3 region has the DNA TGTGCCAGCAGCTCCGAACAGGGCACTAACTATGGCTACACCTTC.

This clone was recorded a few times. The V call is TRBV6-6, the J call TRBJ1-1, with D perhaps TRBD1 (5 bases). This CDR3 is 16 amino acids long. Germline CDR1 is MNHNY and CDR2 is SVGAGI (reference sequence). The V and J ends lost 5 bases and 0 bases respectively, with 16 bases between them. As DNA, the CDR3 is TGTGCCAGCAGTCGATCGGGACGGGGGTTGAACACTGAAGCTTTCTTT. This sequence encodes CASSRSGRGLNTEAFF.

This clone was seen a few times. The chain combines TRBV7-9 with TRBJ1-2; 10 bases match TRBD1. CDR3 size: 16 residues. Germline V gives CDR1 SEHNR, CDR2 FQNEAQ (reference sequence). The J segment lost 3 bases and the V segment lost 6 bases, leaving 10 bases of the junction unmatched. CDR3 residues: CASSQKGTGEDYGYTF. The CDR3 DNA reads TGTGCCAGCAGTCAAAAAGGGACAGGGGAAGACTATGGCTACACCTTC.

This clone has only one observation. This rearrangement joins TRBV19 to TRBJ2-7; 7 nucleotides align to TRBD1. Losses at the gene ends were 2 bases for V and 0 bases for J; bases not matched to a gene: 4. The CDR3 is 15 residues long. Per germline, CDR1 LNHDA and CDR2 SQIVND (reference sequence). The CDR3 DNA follows: TGTGCCAGTAGTATAAGCTGGGACAGCTCCTACGAGCAGTACTTC. Translation: CASSISWDSSYEQYF.

This clone has just one count. V gene TRBV19 combines with J gene TRBJ2-7; 9 bases match TRBD1. V trimming: 5 bases; J trimming: 4 bases; junction bases outside the gene matches: 3. The V gene's germline CDR1 is LNHDA and CDR2 SQIVND (reference sequence). CDR3 length: 13 residues. The CDR3 spells CASSSTGGYEQYF. The DNA of the CDR3 is TGTGCCAGTAGTTCGACAGGGGGGTACGAGCAGTACTTC.

This clone has just a few counts. The rearrangement joins TRBV25-1 to TRBJ2-1; 7 nucleotides match TRBD1. The CDR3 sequence is 15 residues long. V shed 5 bases, J shed 0 bases, and the junction held 4 bases outside the gene matches. Germline V CDR1 and CDR2: MGHDK, SYGVNS. CDR3: CASSTGQSSYNEQFF. The DNA of the CDR3 is TGTGCCAGCAGTACGGGACAGAGCTCCTACAATGAGCAGTTCTTC.

This clone was counted a few times. This chain uses TRBV7-2 with TRBJ1-1, with a tentative D call TRBD1 (6 bases). The germline gives CDR1 SGHTA, CDR2 FQGNSA. V was clipped by 3 bases and J by 1 base, with 15 bases between them. CDR3 size: 16 residues. The CDR3 DNA is TGTGCCAGCAGCTTTTCAACAGGGTCCCCGAACACTGAAGCTTTCTTT. This encodes CASSFSTGSPNTEAFF.

V and J are TRBV5-1 and TRBJ2-3, with D possibly matching TRBD2 (5 bases). Germline V lookup: CDR1 SGHRS, CDR2 YFSETQ. The V end lost 0 bases, the J end lost 0 bases, and 11 bases lay between the germline ends. The CDR3 covers 16 residues. The chain's CDR3 is CASSLVANPSTDTQYF. DNA for the CDR3: TGCGCCAGCAGCTTGGTAGCGAACCCTAGCACAGATACGCAGTATTTT.

This clone was seen a few times. This chain joins TRBV7-2 and TRBJ2-4, with D perhaps TRBD2 (5 bases). Germline loops: CDR1 SGHTA, CDR2 FQGNSA. The CDR3 is 14 amino acids. Trimming took off 2 bases at V and 8 bases at J, with 13 bases between the two ends. In DNA, the CDR3 is TGTGCCAGCAGCTTAAGGCCGTACGGGGACATTCAGTACTTC. It is translated as CASSLRPYGDIQYF. Together with reference TRBV7-2 and TRBJ2-4, the CDR3 gives the full variable domain: GAGVSQSPSNKVTEKGKDVELRCDPISGHTALYWYRQSLGQGLEFLIYFQGNSAPDKSGLPSDRFSAERTGGSVSTLTIQRTQQEDSAVYLCASSLRPYGDIQYFGAGTRLSVL.

This clone was seen only a few times. V usage is TRBV4-2 and J usage is TRBJ1-1; no definite D call. Trimming pared 1 base from V and 1 base from J, leaving 4 bases between. The CDR3 runs to 13 residues. CDR1 and CDR2 from the germline V gene are LGHNA and YNFKEQ. The CDR3 coding sequence is TGTGCCAGCAGCCAAGCCTCGAACACTGAAGCTTTCTTT. This codes for CASSQASNTEAFF.

The V and J genes are TRBV7-9 and TRBJ2-7; possible D gene TRBD2, 5 bases. This CDR3 is 13 amino acids long. Trimming pared 4 bases from V and 3 bases from J, leaving 10 bases between. The germline V gene has CDR1 SEHNR and CDR2 FQNEAQ (reference sequence). The chain's CDR3 is CASSSQTSYEQYF. The CDR3 DNA reads TGTGCCAGCAGCTCCCAAACTAGCTACGAGCAGTACTTC.

This clone is labeled as medium-sized. This rearrangement joins TRBV11-2 to TRBJ1-5; D unresolved. V lost 1 base and J 2 bases, leaving 6 bases between the germline ends. CDR1 is SGHAT and CDR2 is FQNNGV in the germline V gene. The CDR3 contains 14 residues. DNA for the CDR3: TGTGCCAGCAGCTTAGGTTCGGGCAATCAGCCCCAGCATTTT. It specifies CASSLGSGNQPQHF.

About this clone: A read error may account for a junction end that differs from germline. This chain connects TRBV7-2 to TRBJ1-1; weak D call: TRBD1 (6 bases). The length of the CDR3 is 12 residues. Germline CDR1 SGHTA, CDR2 FQGNSA. The CDR3 spells CASSLSAGTHNF. The CDR3 coding sequence is TGTGCCAGCAGCTTAAGTGCCGGGACACACAATTTT.

This clone was seen repeatedly, ten times or more. The V and J genes are TRBV9 and TRBJ1-3; D unresolved. In germline, CDR1 is SGDLS, CDR2 YYNGEE. The CDR3 has 14 amino acids. The V end was cut by 6 bases, the J end by 4 bases, with 14 bases between. The CDR3 DNA reads as TGTGCCAGCAAGGTGGTACAGAAAGGAAACACCATATATTTT. Amino acids: CASKVVQKGNTIYF.

The V and J genes are TRBV5-6 and TRBJ2-7; a possible D gene is TRBD2 (5 bases). V lost 2 bases, J lost 5 bases, and 8 bases lay in between. The CDR3 consists of 12 residues. CDR1 and CDR2 from the germline V gene are SGHDT and YYEEEE. CDR3 sequence (DNA): TGTGCCAGCAGCTTCGGGAACCACGAGCAGTACTTC. Its protein is CASSFGNHEQYF. Filled out from reference TRBV5-6 and TRBJ2-7, the complete variable domain reads DAGVTQSPTHLIKTRGQQVTLRCSPKSGHDTVSWYQQALGQGPQFIFQYYEEEERQRGNFPDRFSGHQFPNYSSELNVNALLLGDSALYLCASSFGNHEQYFGPGTRLTVT.

The chain recombines TRBV4-1 with TRBJ2-3, with unresolved D. This CDR3 has 14 amino acids. V gave up 1 base and J gave up 4 bases, with 9 bases separating them. The germline V gene has CDR1 MGHRA and CDR2 YSYEKL. The CDR3 loop reads CASSQVASPDTQYF. The CDR3 nucleotides read TGCGCCAGCAGCCAAGTTGCGAGCCCAGATACGCAGTATTTT.

This clone turned up a few times. The chain uses TRBV10-2 and TRBJ2-2, with D uncertain. CDR1 and CDR2 (germline): WSHSY, SAAADI. V was cut by 5 bases and J by 6 bases, with 13 bases left in between. This CDR3 is built from 14 residues. CDR3 in amino acids: CASSLGYAAGELFF. The CDR3 region has the DNA TGCGCCAGCAGTCTAGGTTATGCGGCCGGGGAGCTGTTTTTT.

This clone was observed a handful of times. In DNA form, the CDR3 reads TGTGCCAGCAGTGAAGGAGGGACTTGGGAAAAACTGTTTTTT. Its protein product is CASSEGGTWEKLFF. The gene calls are TRBV6-1 and TRBJ1-4; D is possibly TRBD1 (5 bases). Per the germline V gene, CDR1 is MNHNS and CDR2 is SASEGT. V was cut by 1 base and J by 8 bases, with 11 bases left in between. CDR3 length equals 14 residues.